The present entry profiles one TCR beta chain with its context. This CDR3 is built from 13 residues. Germline V gene data show CDR1 as SNHLY and CDR2 as FYNNEI. V dropped 7 bases and J dropped 4 bases, with 11 bases sitting between them. The data stem from a study of T cell changes during pregnancy in multiple sclerosis. TCRdb's copy holds only in-frame clones and misses some; the assay was immunoSEQ multiplex PCR. Of over 80,000 clones in the sample, roughly nine tenths were seen once. Sequenced material: peripheral blood, taken in the second trimester of pregnancy. This rearrangement joins TRBV2 to TRBJ1-5; maybe TRBD1 (6 bases). This sequence was found in a female donor in good health, enrolled as a control in a pregnancy study. CDR3 sequence reads: CASMRDTNQPQHF. The CDR3, as DNA: TGTGCCAGCATGAGGGACACAAATCAGCCCCAGCATTTT. Based on the CDR3 plus reference TRBV2 and TRBJ1-5, the full variable domain is EPEVTQTPSHQVTQMGQEVILRCVPISNHLYFYWYRQILGQKVEFLVSFYNNEISEKSEIFDDQFSVERPDGSNFTLKIRSTKLEDSAMYFCASMRDTNQPQHFGDGTRLSIL.